The clone carrying this TCR beta chain was counted between two and nine times. Its antigen is as yet unknown. Staff drew ten milliliters of peripheral blood from each donor. This sample was taken from a study of blood T cells in healthy people across ages. As for the study in general: About one barcoded TCR beta cDNA was captured per two T cells.

General observations from the study: Per million T cells, TCR beta diversity dropped roughly linearly as age increased.

The CDR3 consists of 14 residues. Germline assignment: CDR1 SNHLY and CDR2 FYNNEI. Using a J-beta primer mix together with a sample-barcoded 5' primer, a second PCR was run for about 7 to 12 cycles. Researchers report that a template-switch adaptor with 12 random nucleotides tagged each cDNA molecule. TCRdb fed the 5' RACE reads into MiXCR, producing one record per CDR3 protein. Of about 780,000 distinct CDR3 sequences detected, around 50% appear once; the ten largest clones hold 15% to 20%. The sequence came from a man older than 75 in good health. Sequenced material: blood. The gene calls are TRBV2 and TRBJ2-1; D ambiguous. The J call may not be correct, given that the DNA end is closer to TRBJ2-7. The CDR3 bases are TGTGCCAGCAGTGGCACCCTCTCCTACAATGAGCAGTACTTC. Its protein product is CASSGTLSYNEQYF.